Listed here are 26 T cell receptor beta chains from one sample, sequenced in a study of blood T cell repertoires in COVID-19. This table comes from immunoSEQ multiplex PCR, and its TCRdb copy is limited to in-frame clones, with some not included. The sample records fewer than 25,000 clones, approximately 94% being singletons. The sample taken for sequencing was peripheral blood. Receptors were obtained from a human donor in a cohort sampled during active COVID-19.

V usage is TRBV2 and J usage is TRBJ2-3; maybe TRBD2 (5 bases). The germline V and J ends were trimmed by 6 bases and 0 bases, with 13 bases remaining between them. The germline V gene encodes CDR1 SNHLY and CDR2 FYNNEI. CDR3 length equals 15 residues. CDR3 coding DNA: TGTGCCAGCAGGGCTATGGGCGGGAGCACAGATACGCAGTATTTT. It codes for CASRAMGGSTDTQYF.

V gene TRBV18 combines with J gene TRBJ2-5, with 7 bases lining up with TRBD1. The germline V gene has CDR1 KGHSH and CDR2 LQKENI. The CDR3 is 14 amino acids. After removal of 3 bases from V and 2 bases from J, the junction contained 3 bases not matched to a gene. This CDR3 is CASSPQTGQETQYF. The CDR3 region has the DNA TGTGCCAGCTCACCTCAGACAGGGCAAGAGACCCAGTACTTC.

This clone was counted between two and nine times. The V call is TRBV9, the J call TRBJ1-5; no definite D call. Germline loops: CDR1 SGDLS, CDR2 YYNGEE. V lost 0 bases and J 11 bases, leaving 12 bases between the germline ends. The CDR3 spans 13 residues. The CDR3, as DNA: TGTGCCAGCAGCGTAGATCAGGACGGGGCCCAGCATTTT. Encoded protein: CASSVDQDGAQHF.

CDR3 region: CASSRPGQGATGELFF. As DNA, the CDR3 is TGTGCCAGCAGTCGACCGGGACAGGGGGCCACCGGGGAGCTGTTTTTT. The gene calls are TRBV6-2 or TRBV6-3 and TRBJ2-2, with 12 bases aligning to TRBD1. There are 16 residues in the CDR3. Germline CDR1 is MNHEY and CDR2 is SVGEGT. V lost 5 bases, J lost 4 bases, and 5 bases stayed unmatched.

The chain joins TRBV7-8 to TRBJ1-2; D not certain. Germline V lookup: CDR1 SGHVS, CDR2 FQNEAQ. The CDR3 consists of 13 residues. Trimming cost V 5 bases and J 6 bases, with 13 bases left between them. The DNA of the CDR3 is TGTGCCAGCAGCGCGGATTACTCCGATGGCTACACCTTC. Residues: CASSADYSDGYTF.

The chain combines TRBV11-2 with TRBJ2-2; 8 bases align to TRBD2. The CDR3 has 15 residues. Looked up from germline, CDR1 is SGHAT and CDR2 is FQNNGV. Losses at the gene ends were 5 bases for V and 1 base for J; bases not matched to a gene: 3. The CDR3 sequence: CASSLSGMNTGELFF. The CDR3 coding sequence is TGTGCCAGCAGCCTTAGCGGGATGAACACCGGGGAGCTGTTTTTT.

This clone was counted only a few times. The chain links TRBV5-1 to TRBJ2-2, with 8 bases matching TRBD1. V was pared by 4 bases and J by 1 base, with 3 bases of the junction left unmatched. This CDR3 is built from 15 residues. Germline CDR1 and CDR2: SGHRS and YFSETQ. The CDR3 reads CASSHGQGNTGELFF. CDR3 bases: TGCGCCAGCAGCCACGGACAGGGGAACACCGGGGAGCTGTTTTTT.

In DNA form, the CDR3 reads TGTGCCAGCAGCCCCGGACTCCTCTTAGATACGCAGTATTTT. Translation: CASSPGLLLDTQYF. The gene calls are TRBV7-9 and TRBJ2-3; D may be TRBD2 (5 bases). The V end was cut by 5 bases, the J end by 5 bases, with 14 bases between. The CDR3 length is 14 residues. Per germline, CDR1 SEHNR and CDR2 FQNEAQ (reference sequence).

The J gene is TRBJ1-6, the V gene TRBV27; D may be TRBD1 (6 bases). The germline V gene encodes CDR1 MNHEY and CDR2 SMNVEV (reference sequence). Trimming shortened V by 8 bases and J by 6 bases, and 17 bases separated the two germline ends. This CDR3 is built from 15 residues. The CDR3 bases are TGTGCCAGCCGCGGACAGAATTTATTTAATTCACCCCTCCACTTT. Its translation is CASRGQNLFNSPLHF.

This rearrangement joins TRBV2 to TRBJ1-4, with TRBD1 as a possible D gene (5 bases). The CDR3 contains 14 residues. The ends were cut back, 6 bases at V and 0 bases at J, with 8 bases in the middle. Germline loops: CDR1 SNHLY, CDR2 FYNNEI. CDR3 sequence reads: CASRQGTTNEKLFF. The CDR3 DNA reads as TGTGCCAGCAGGCAGGGTACAACTAATGAAAAACTGTTTTTT.

The V and J genes are TRBV4-1 and TRBJ2-5; possible D gene TRBD2, 7 bases. The CDR3 runs to 16 residues. Germline CDR1 is MGHRA and CDR2 is YSYEKL. Trimming stripped 0 bases from V and 0 bases from J, with 11 bases between. CDR3 loop: CASSQEEGGNQETQYF. The CDR3 coding sequence is TGCGCCAGCAGCCAAGAGGAGGGGGGGAACCAAGAGACCCAGTACTTC.

The chain links TRBV6-2 or TRBV6-3 to TRBJ2-3, with TRBD2 identical over 7 bases. The CDR3 is 19 amino acids. CDR1 MNHEY and CDR2 SVGEGT come from the germline V gene. V gave up 5 bases and J gave up 7 bases; unmatched junction bases: 24. The CDR3 nucleotides are TGTGCCAGCAGTGCTCTCTCCACCCGGGTGGGGTCCGGGAGGAATACGCAGTATTTT. The encoded protein is CASSALSTRVGSGRNTQYF.

The rearrangement links TRBV5-1 to TRBJ2-7, with D possibly matching TRBD1 (6 bases). Germline V gives CDR1 SGHRS, CDR2 YFSETQ. This CDR3 has 16 amino acids. Trimming removed 4 bases at V and 3 bases at J, with 20 bases between. CDR3 in amino acids: CASSPNFRDTLYEQYF. The CDR3 DNA follows: TGCGCCAGCAGCCCCAATTTCCGGGACACCCTCTACGAGCAGTACTTC.

The chain employs TRBV12-3 or TRBV12-4 and TRBJ1-1; D remains unclear. This CDR3 comprises 13 residues. Trimming pared 3 bases from V and 3 bases from J, leaving 8 bases between. CDR3 bases: TGTGCCAGCAGTTTGGCAGGCTACACTGAAGCTTTCTTT. This codes for CASSLAGYTEAFF.

The sample holds a few counts of this clone. The chain recombines TRBV9 with TRBJ2-1, with 15 bases lining up with TRBD2. The CDR3 covers 16 residues. With 0 bases clipped from V and 7 bases from J, the junction kept 2 bases outside the gene matches. From germline, CDR1 is SGDLS and CDR2 YYNGEE. The CDR3 spells CASSVGTSGRANEQFF. The CDR3 coding sequence is TGTGCCAGCAGCGTAGGGACTAGCGGGAGGGCGAATGAGCAGTTCTTC. The whole variable domain, filled in from reference TRBV9 and TRBJ2-1, reads DSGVTQTPKHLITATGQRVTLRCSPRSGDLSVYWYQQSLDQGLQFLIQYYNGEERAKGNILERFSAQQFPDLHSELNLSSLELGDSALYFCASSVGTSGRANEQFFGPGTRLTVL.

This clone was seen a handful of times. This sequence joins TRBV5-6 and TRBJ1-2; D possibly corresponds to TRBD1 (6 bases). V was trimmed by 2 bases and J by 6 bases, leaving 14 bases between them. CDR1 and CDR2 (germline): SGHDT, YYEEEE. The CDR3 totals 14 residues. The CDR3 nucleotides are TGTGCCAGCAGCTTCGGGCGGCAGGGGAATGGCTACACCTTC. This translates into CASSFGRQGNGYTF.

This clone was detected once. This chain connects TRBV2 to TRBJ2-7; TRBD2 matches 10 bases. V gave up 7 bases and J gave up 6 bases; unmatched junction bases: 9. The CDR3 loop spans 14 amino acids. Per the germline V gene, CDR1 is SNHLY and CDR2 is FYNNEI. In DNA, the CDR3 is TGTGCCAGCAATGGCCTAGCGGGAGTCAGCGAGCAGTACTTC. Protein: CASNGLAGVSEQYF. Full variable domain (missing parts from reference TRBV2 and TRBJ2-7): EPEVTQTPSHQVTQMGQEVILRCVPISNHLYFYWYRQILGQKVEFLVSFYNNEISEKSEIFDDQFSVERPDGSNFTLKIRSTKLEDSAMYFCASNGLAGVSEQYFGPGTRLTVT.

In this sample, this clone turned up a few times. The CDR3 coding sequence is TGTGCCAGCAGCTTGGGCGGTCCCGGGACAGGGATTTACGAGCAGTACTTC. Encoded protein: CASSLGGPGTGIYEQYF. The chain recombines TRBV5-4 with TRBJ2-7; 9 bases map to TRBD1. The CDR3 totals 17 residues. Germline loops: CDR1 SGHNT, CDR2 YYREEE (reference sequence). The trim removed 0 bases at V and 4 bases at J, leaving 11 bases unmatched.

This sequence joins TRBV5-5 and TRBJ1-5; 7 bases are shared with TRBD1. V lost 0 bases to trimming and J lost 3 bases; unmatched junction nucleotides: 6. CDR1 and CDR2 (germline): SGHKS, YYEKEE (reference sequence). This CDR3 has 16 residues. For the CDR3, the DNA is TGTGCCAGCAGCTTGGGATCGACAGGGACCAATCAGCCCCAGCATTTT. Protein product: CASSLGSTGTNQPQHF.

About this clone itself: The same CDR3 can be traced to other DNA sequences in this sample. V gene TRBV7-9 combines with J gene TRBJ2-3; the D is unclear. This CDR3 has 13 amino acids. With 2 bases removed from V and 1 base from J, the gap between germline ends came to 4 bases. Germline loops: CDR1 SEHNR, CDR2 FQNEAQ (reference sequence). The CDR3 reads CASSLQGTDTQYF. The CDR3 DNA is TGTGCCAGCAGCTTACAGGGCACAGATACGCAGTATTTT.

The rearrangement uses TRBV15 and TRBJ2-1, with 11 bases matching TRBD2. Trimming took 0 bases from V and 4 from J; bases not matched to a gene: 2. This CDR3 contains 16 residues. CDR1 is LNHNV and CDR2 is YYDKDF in the germline V gene (reference sequence). Here the CDR3 DNA reads TGTGCCACCAGCAGAGACCTAGCGGGGGGTTACAATGAGCAGTTCTTC. This sequence encodes CATSRDLAGGYNEQFF.

The rearrangement uses TRBV28 and TRBJ1-1; D might be TRBD1 (5 bases). The CDR3 has 12 residues. The germline V gene encodes CDR1 MDHEN and CDR2 SYDVKM. V shed 7 bases and J shed 5 bases, with 11 bases lying between them. CDR3 loop: CASKVRETEAFF. The CDR3 coding sequence is TGTGCCAGCAAGGTCAGGGAAACTGAAGCTTTCTTT.

The chain joins TRBV18 to TRBJ2-5; a weak D match, TRBD1 (5 bases). With 4 bases removed from V and 1 base from J, the gap between germline ends came to 7 bases. The CDR3 is 13 amino acids. The germline CDR1 and CDR2 sequences are KGHSH and LQKENI. The CDR3 here is CASSLTVQETQYF. CDR3 nucleotides: TGTGCCAGCTCACTGACAGTCCAAGAGACCCAGTACTTC.

The chain recombines TRBV20-1 with TRBJ2-1; 12 bases fit TRBD2. This CDR3 contains 14 residues. Per germline, CDR1 DFQATT and CDR2 SNEGSKA (reference sequence). Trimming removed 3 bases from V and 8 bases from J; junction bases left unmatched: 5. For the CDR3, the DNA is TGCAGTGCTAGTAGACTAGCGGGGGTCTATGAGCAGTTCTTC. Residues: CSASRLAGVYEQFF.

The chain links TRBV7-9 to TRBJ2-2; TRBD2 might be the D (7 bases). Germline-derived CDR1 and CDR2 are SEHNR and FQNEAQ (reference sequence). The CDR3 length is 16 residues. Trimming pared 6 bases from V and 6 bases from J, leaving 20 bases between. CDR3 loop: CASSLRDTGGAGELFF. CDR3 nucleotides: TGTGCCAGCAGTCTCCGGGACACGGGAGGAGCCGGGGAGCTGTTTTTT.

The CDR3 sequence is CASSPERGTPLHF. CDR3 nucleotide sequence: TGTGCCAGCAGTCCCGAGAGGGGGACACCCCTCCACTTT. The chain joins TRBV12-3 or TRBV12-4 to TRBJ1-6; D may be TRBD1 (6 bases). The V end was cut by 5 bases, the J end by 11 bases, with 13 bases between. This CDR3 spans 13 amino acids.